These T cell receptor beta chains were read from a single sample in a study of identifying expanded T cells in peripheral blood. TCRdb keeps only in-frame clones here, not all; method: immunoSEQ multiplex PCR. The sample includes 70,000 to 95,000 clones, 88% of them seen just once. The sample consisted of blood. The receptors were sampled from a person aged 18 to 69 in good health. CDR3s include the opening cysteine and the closing phenylalanine or tryptophan. Each record gives: clone size, V gene, J gene, CDR3 protein. Size is omitted from some rows. Given values are once, few, many or a class for expanded clones.

.,TRBV30,TRBJ2-1,CAWSQAASSYNEQFF
.,TRBV9,TRBJ1-3,CASSVAATGNGNTIYF
.,TRBV7-2,TRBJ2-1,CASSLDGRGNEQFF
.,TRBV6-5,TRBJ2-7,CASSYVRGSYEQYF
.,TRBV19,TRBJ1-2,CASSIETGPYGYTF
few,TRBV2,TRBJ1-2,CASSAQQGARGYTF
.,TRBV15,TRBJ2-5,CATSRGGDAETQYF
.,TRBV4-3,TRBJ2-7,CASSQGLADSYEQYF
.,TRBV18,TRBJ2-7,CASSSGGSASYEQYF
.,TRBV28,TRBJ2-3,CASSFWGLAGGRTDTQYF
few,TRBV15,TRBJ1-5,CATSRDLSGGQPQHF
.,TRBV5-1,TRBJ2-3,CASKSGRQGTDTQYF
once,TRBV2,TRBJ1-1,CASRTDPNTEAFF
.,TRBV15,TRBJ2-2,CATSRARGANTGELFF
.,TRBV28,TRBJ1-5,CASSSFTPGQGSQPQHF
once,TRBV15,TRBJ2-5,CATSRDGGGSETQYF
.,TRBV7-9,TRBJ1-2,CASSLVAGLGYTF